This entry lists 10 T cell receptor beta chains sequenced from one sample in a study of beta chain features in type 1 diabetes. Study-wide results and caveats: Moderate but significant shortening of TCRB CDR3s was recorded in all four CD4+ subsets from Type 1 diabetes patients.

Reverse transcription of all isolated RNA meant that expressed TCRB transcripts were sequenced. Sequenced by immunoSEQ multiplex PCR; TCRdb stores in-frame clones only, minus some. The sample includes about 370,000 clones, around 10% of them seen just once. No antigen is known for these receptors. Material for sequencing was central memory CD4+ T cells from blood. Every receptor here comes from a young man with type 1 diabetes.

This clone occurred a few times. CDR3: CASSYGPGTYEQYF. The CDR3 DNA reads TGTGCCAGCAGTTACGGGCCAGGGACGTACGAGCAGTACTTC. V usage is TRBV6-5 and J usage is TRBJ2-7; either TRBD1 or TRBD2 may supply D (5 bases each). V dropped 2 bases and J dropped 4 bases, with 12 bases sitting between them. Germline CDR1 and CDR2: MNHEY and SVGAGI. The CDR3 covers 14 residues.

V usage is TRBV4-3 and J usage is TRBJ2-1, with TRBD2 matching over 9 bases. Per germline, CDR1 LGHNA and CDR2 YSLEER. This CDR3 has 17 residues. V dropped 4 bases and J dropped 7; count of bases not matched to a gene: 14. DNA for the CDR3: TGCGCCAGCAGCCTCAGCCGAGTAGCGGGAGTGGAGAATGAGCAGTTCTTC. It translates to CASSLSRVAGVENEQFF.

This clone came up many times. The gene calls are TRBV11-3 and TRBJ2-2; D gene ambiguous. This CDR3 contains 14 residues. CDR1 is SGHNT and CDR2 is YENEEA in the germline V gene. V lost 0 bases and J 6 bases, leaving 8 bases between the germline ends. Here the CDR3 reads CASSLEGMAGELFF. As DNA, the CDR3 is TGTGCCAGCAGCTTAGAAGGGATGGCCGGGGAGCTGTTTTTT.

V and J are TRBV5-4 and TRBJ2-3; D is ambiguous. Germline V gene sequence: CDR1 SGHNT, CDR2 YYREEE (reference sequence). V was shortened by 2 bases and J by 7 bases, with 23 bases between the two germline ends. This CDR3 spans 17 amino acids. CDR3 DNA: TGTGCCAGCAGCTTCATCAGAGACTCCCTGATAGGGAATACGCAGTATTTT. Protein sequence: CASSFIRDSLIGNTQYF.

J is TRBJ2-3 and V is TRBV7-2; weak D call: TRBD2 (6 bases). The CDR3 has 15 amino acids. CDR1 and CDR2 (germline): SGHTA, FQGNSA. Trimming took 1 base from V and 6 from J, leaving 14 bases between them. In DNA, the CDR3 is TGTGCCAGCAGCTTAGTCGGGAGTGGTCCGGATACGCAGTATTTT. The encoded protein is CASSLVGSGPDTQYF.

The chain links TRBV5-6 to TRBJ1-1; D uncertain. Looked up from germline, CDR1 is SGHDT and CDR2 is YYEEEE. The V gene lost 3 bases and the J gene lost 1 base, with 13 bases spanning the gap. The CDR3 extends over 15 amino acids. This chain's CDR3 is CASSSSRVGNTEAFF. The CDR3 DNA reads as TGTGCCAGCAGCTCCTCAAGGGTAGGGAACACTGAAGCTTTCTTT. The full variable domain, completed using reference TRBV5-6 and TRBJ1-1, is DAGVTQSPTHLIKTRGQQVTLRCSPKSGHDTVSWYQQALGQGPQFIFQYYEEEERQRGNFPDRFSGHQFPNYSSELNVNALLLGDSALYLCASSSSRVGNTEAFFGQGTRLTVV.

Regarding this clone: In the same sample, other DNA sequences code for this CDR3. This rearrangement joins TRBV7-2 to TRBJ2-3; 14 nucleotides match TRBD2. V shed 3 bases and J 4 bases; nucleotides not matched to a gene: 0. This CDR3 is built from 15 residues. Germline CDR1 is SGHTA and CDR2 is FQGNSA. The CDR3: CASSLGLAGADTQYF. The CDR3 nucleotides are TGTGCCAGCAGCTTGGGACTAGCGGGAGCAGATACGCAGTATTTT.

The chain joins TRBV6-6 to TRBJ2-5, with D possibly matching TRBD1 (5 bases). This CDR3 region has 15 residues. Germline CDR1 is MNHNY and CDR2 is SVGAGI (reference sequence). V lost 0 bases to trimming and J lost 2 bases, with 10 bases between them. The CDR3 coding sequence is TGTGCCAGCAGTTACTCCTGGGGCTTGCAAGAGACCCAGTACTTC. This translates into CASSYSWGLQETQYF.

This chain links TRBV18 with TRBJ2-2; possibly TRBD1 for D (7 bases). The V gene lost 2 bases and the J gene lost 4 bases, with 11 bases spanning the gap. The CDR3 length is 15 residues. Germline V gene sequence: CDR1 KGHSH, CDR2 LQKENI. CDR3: CASSPDREVTGELFF. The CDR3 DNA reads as TGTGCCAGCTCACCAGACAGGGAGGTCACCGGGGAGCTGTTTTTT.

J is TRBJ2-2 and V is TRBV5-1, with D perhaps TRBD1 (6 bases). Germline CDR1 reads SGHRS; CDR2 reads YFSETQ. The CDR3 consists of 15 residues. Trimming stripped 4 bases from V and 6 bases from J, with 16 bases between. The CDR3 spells CASSPSPDRPGELFF. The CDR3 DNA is TGCGCCAGCAGCCCAAGTCCGGACAGACCCGGGGAGCTGTTTTTT.